This TCR beta chain is drawn from a study of CD8+CD57+ T cells in acquired aplastic anemia. The study profiled TCR beta VDJ and CDR3 using genomic DNA as template. MiXCR, applied by TCRdb to the reads, yields one record per CDR3 protein. Among some 220,000 distinct CDR3 sequences, 34% were seen once, and the ten largest hold 0.95% to 1.2%. This clonotype has more than one count but fewer than ten. The CDR3 is 13 residues long. The germline V gene encodes CDR1 MNHNS and CDR2 SASEGT. With 2 bases removed from V and 11 bases from J, the gap between germline ends came to 13 bases. The genes are TRBV6-1 and TRBJ1-5, with D possibly TRBD1 on 5 matching bases. The specimen was sorted CD4+, CD8+, or CD8+CD57+ T cells (not recorded which) from PBMCs. This clonotype was sampled from a human donor in good health, serving as a control. The CDR3 sequence is CASSEPGSRAQHF. The CDR3 DNA follows: TGTGCCAGCAGTGAACCAGGGTCACGAGCCCAGCATTTT.